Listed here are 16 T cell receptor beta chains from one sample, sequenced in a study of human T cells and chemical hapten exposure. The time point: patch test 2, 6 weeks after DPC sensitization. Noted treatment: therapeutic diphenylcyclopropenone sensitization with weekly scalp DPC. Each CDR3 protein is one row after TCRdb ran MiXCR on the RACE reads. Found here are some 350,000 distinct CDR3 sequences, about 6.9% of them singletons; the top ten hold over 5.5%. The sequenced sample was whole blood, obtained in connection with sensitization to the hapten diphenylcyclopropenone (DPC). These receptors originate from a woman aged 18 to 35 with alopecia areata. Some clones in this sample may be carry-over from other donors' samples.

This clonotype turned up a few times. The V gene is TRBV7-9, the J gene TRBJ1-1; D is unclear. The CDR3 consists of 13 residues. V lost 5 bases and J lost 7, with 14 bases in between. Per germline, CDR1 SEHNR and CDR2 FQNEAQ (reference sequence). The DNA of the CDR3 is TGTGCCAGCAGCCAAATGGAGTGGAGTGAAGCTTTCTTT. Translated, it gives CASSQMEWSEAFF.

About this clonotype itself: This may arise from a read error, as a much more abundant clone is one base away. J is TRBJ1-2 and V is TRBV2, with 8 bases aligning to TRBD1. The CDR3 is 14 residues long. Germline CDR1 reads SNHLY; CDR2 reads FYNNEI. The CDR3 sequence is CSSSRTGYNYGYTF. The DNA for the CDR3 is TGTTCCAGCAGCCGGACAGGGTATAACTATGGCTACACCTTC.

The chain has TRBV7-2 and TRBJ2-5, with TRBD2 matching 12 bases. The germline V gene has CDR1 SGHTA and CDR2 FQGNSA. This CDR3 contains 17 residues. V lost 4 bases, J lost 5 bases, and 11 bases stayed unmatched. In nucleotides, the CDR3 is TGTGCCAGCAGCTCAGGACTAGCGGGGTCCTCTGCGGAGACCCAGTACTTC. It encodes CASSSGLAGSSAETQYF.

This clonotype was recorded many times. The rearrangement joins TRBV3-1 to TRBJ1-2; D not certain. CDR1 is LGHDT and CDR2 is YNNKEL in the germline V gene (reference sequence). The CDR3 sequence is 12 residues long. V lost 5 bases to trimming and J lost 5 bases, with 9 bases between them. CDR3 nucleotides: TGTGCCAGCAGCTATACAGAATATGGCTACACCTTC. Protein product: CASSYTEYGYTF.

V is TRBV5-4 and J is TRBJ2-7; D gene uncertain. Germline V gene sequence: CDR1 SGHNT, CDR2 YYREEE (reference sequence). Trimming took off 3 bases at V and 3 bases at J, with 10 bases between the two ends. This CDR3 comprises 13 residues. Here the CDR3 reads CASSSEAVYEQYF. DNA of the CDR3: TGTGCCAGCAGCTCCGAAGCTGTCTACGAGCAGTACTTC.

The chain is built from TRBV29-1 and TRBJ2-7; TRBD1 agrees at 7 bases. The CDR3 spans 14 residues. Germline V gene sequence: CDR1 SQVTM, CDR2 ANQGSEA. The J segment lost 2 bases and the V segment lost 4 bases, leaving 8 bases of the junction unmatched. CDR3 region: CSVAQTGSPYEQYF. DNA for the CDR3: TGCAGCGTTGCCCAGACAGGGTCCCCCTACGAGCAGTACTTC.

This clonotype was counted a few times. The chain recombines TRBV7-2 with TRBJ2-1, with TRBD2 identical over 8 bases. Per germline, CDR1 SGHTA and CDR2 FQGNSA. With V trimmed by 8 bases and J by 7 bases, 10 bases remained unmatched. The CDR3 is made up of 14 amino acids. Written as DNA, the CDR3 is TGTGCCAGCTCTCTCCGGTCTAGCGGGAATGAGCAGTTCTTC. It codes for CASSLRSSGNEQFF.

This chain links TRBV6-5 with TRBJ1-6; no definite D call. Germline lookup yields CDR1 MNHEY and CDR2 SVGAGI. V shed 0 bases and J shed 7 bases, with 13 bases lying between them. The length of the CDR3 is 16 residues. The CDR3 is CASSYSMQGRNSPLHF. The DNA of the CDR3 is TGTGCCAGCAGTTACTCGATGCAAGGGAGGAATTCACCCCTCCACTTT.

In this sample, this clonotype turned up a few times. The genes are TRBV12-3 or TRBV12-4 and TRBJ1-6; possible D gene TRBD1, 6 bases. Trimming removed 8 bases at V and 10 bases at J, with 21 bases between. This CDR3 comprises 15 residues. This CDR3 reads CASARQARWVSPLHF. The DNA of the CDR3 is TGTGCCAGCGCTCGACAGGCCCGCTGGGTGTCACCCCTCCACTTT.

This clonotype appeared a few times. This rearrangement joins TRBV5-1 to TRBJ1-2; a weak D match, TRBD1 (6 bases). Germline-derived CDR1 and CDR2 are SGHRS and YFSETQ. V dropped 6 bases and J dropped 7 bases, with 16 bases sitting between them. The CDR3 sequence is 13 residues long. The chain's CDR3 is CASTTTGSSGYTF. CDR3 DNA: TGCGCCAGCACAACCACAGGGTCGTCTGGCTACACCTTC.

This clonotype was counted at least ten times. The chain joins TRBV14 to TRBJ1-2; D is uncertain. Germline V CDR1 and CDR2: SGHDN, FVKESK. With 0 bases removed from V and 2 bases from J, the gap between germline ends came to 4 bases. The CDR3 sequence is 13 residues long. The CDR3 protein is CASSQELNYGYTF. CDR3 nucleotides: TGTGCCAGCAGCCAAGAGTTGAACTATGGCTACACCTTC. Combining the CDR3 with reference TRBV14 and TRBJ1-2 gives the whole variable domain EAGVTQFPSHSVIEKGQTVTLRCDPISGHDNLYWYRRVMGKEIKFLLHFVKESKQDESGMPNNRFLAERTGGTYSTLKVQPAELEDSGVYFCASSQELNYGYTFGSGTRLTVV.

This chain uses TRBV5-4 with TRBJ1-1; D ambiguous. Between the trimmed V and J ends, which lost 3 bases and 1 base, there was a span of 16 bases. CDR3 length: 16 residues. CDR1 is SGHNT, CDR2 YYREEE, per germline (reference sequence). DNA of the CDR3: TGTGCCAGCAGCTCCGCAGGACCTCCCCCGAACACTGAAGCTTTCTTT. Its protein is CASSSAGPPPNTEAFF.

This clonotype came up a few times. CDR3 protein: CASSQARSTSDTDTQYF. CDR3 nucleotides: TGCGCCAGCAGCCAAGCTCGCTCCACCTCAGACACAGATACGCAGTATTTT. V and J are TRBV4-3 and TRBJ2-3; no clear D. V lost 1 base, J lost 2 bases, and 16 bases lay in between. Germline V lookup: CDR1 LGHNA, CDR2 YSLEER. The CDR3 contains 17 residues.

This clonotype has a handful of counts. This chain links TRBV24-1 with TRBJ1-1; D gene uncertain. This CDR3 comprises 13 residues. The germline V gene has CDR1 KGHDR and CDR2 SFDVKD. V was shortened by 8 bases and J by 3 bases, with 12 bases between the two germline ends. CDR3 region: CATTASRDTEAFF. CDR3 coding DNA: TGTGCCACCACCGCATCCAGAGACACTGAAGCTTTCTTT.

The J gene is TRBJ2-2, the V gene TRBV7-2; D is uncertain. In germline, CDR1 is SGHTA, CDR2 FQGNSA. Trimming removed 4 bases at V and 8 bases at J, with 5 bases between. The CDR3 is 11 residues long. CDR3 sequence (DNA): TGTGCCAGCAGCTACGAGGGGGAGCTGTTTTTT. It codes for CASSYEGELFF.

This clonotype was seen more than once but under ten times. CDR3 amino acids: CASSSRQGYTEAFF. The CDR3 nucleotides read TGTGCCAGCAGTTCCCGACAGGGGTACACTGAAGCTTTCTTT. The chain joins TRBV12-3 or TRBV12-4 to TRBJ1-1; 8 nucleotides line up with TRBD1. CDR3 length: 14 residues. V shed 4 bases and J 3 bases; nucleotides not matched to a gene: 4.